These T cell receptor beta chains were read from a single sample in a study of blood T cell repertoires in COVID-19. The method was immunoSEQ multiplex PCR; TCRdb's version includes in-frame clones alone and lacks a portion of them. The sample has 200,000 to 250,000 clones, about 78% seen once. The sequenced material came from peripheral blood. These receptors were collected from a woman in her seventies with acute or convalescent COVID-19. Both conserved end residues are part of each CDR3. Each record gives: clone size, D gene, V gene, J gene, CDR3 protein, CDR3 DNA. The D gene is left open where the match is weak. Size is stated for part of the rows, as once, few or many counts, or as a class when the clone is expanded.

few	TRBD2	TRBV10-3	TRBJ2-1	CAIGLANYNEQFF	TGTGCCATCGGACTAGCGAACTACAATGAGCAGTTCTTC
-	TRBD1	TRBV3-1/TRBV3-2	TRBJ2-2	CASSQPGQGHTGELFF	TGTGCCAGCAGCCAGCCCGGACAGGGTCACACCGGGGAGCTGTTTTTT
-	-	TRBV24-1	TRBJ1-1	CATSDSGYTEAFF	TGTGCCACCAGTGATTCAGGGTACACTGAAGCTTTCTTT
-	TRBD1	TRBV7-2	TRBJ2-7	CASSQGQGTEQYF	TGTGCCAGCAGCCAGGGACAGGGGACCGAGCAGTACTTC
few	-	TRBV7-9	TRBJ2-3	CASIPGWGPDTQYF	TGTGCCAGCATCCCAGGGTGGGGTCCAGATACGCAGTATTTT
few	TRBD2	TRBV30	TRBJ2-3	CAWNSGSSTDTQYF	TGTGCCTGGAATAGCGGGAGCAGCACAGATACGCAGTATTTT
-	-	TRBV27	TRBJ2-7	CASSLGLGGIYEQYF	TGTGCCAGCAGTTTGGGTCTAGGGGGTATATACGAGCAGTACTTC
-	TRBD2	TRBV14	TRBJ2-5	CASSQVAGGGETQYF	TGTGCCAGCAGCCAAGTGGCGGGAGGCGGAGAGACCCAGTACTTC
few	TRBD1	TRBV7-6	TRBJ2-1	CASSLEDRGRTNEQFF	TGTGCCAGCAGCTTAGAGGACAGGGGTCGTACGAATGAGCAGTTCTTC
-	-	TRBV11-2	TRBJ2-2	CASNPDRNTGELFF	TGTGCCAGCAACCCGGACAGGAACACCGGGGAGCTGTTTTTT
-	-	TRBV10-2	TRBJ1-1	CASSVWGGTEAFF	TGCGCCAGCAGTGTCTGGGGAGGAACTGAAGCTTTCTTT
few	TRBD1	TRBV11-2	TRBJ1-2	CASSRDRAVLGYGYTF	TGTGCCAGCAGTCGGGACAGGGCCGTACTCGGTTATGGCTACACCTTC
-	TRBD1	TRBV6-5	TRBJ1-1	CAALEDRMNTEAFF	TGTGCCGCCCTGGAGGACAGGATGAACACTGAAGCTTTCTTT
-	-	TRBV28	TRBJ1-5	CASFTGRRYSNQPQHF	TGTGCCAGCTTCACAGGGCGGCGGTATAGCAATCAGCCCCAGCATTTT
few	-	TRBV5-1	TRBJ2-3	CASSLLTSSTDTQYF	TGCGCCAGCAGCTTACTCACTAGTTCTACAGATACGCAGTATTTT
once	TRBD2	TRBV3-1/TRBV3-2	TRBJ2-7	CASSQVWTSGYEQYF	TGTGCCAGCAGCCAAGTTTGGACTAGCGGGTACGAGCAGTACTTC
-	-	TRBV19	TRBJ2-7	CASSTGTHSYEQYF	TGTGCCAGTAGTACCGGGACTCACTCCTACGAGCAGTACTTC
-	TRBD1	TRBV5-8	TRBJ1-1	CATGPLTGYTEAFF	TGTGCCACCGGCCCCTTGACAGGGTACACTGAAGCTTTCTTT
-	TRBD1	TRBV5-1	TRBJ1-2	CASRRTGGASDNYGYTF	TGCGCCAGCAGGCGGACAGGGGGCGCGTCGGATAACTATGGCTACACCTTC
once	TRBD2	TRBV5-4	TRBJ2-6	CASSLISGTGANVLTF	TGTGCCAGCAGCTTAATTAGCGGGACTGGGGCCAACGTCCTGACTTTC
once	TRBD2	TRBV27	TRBJ2-3	CASSPYPLSLLAATTDTQYF	TGTGCCAGCAGTCCATATCCCCTCTCCCTACTAGCGGCAACCACAGATACGCAGTATTTT
-	TRBD1	TRBV2	TRBJ2-2	CATRDSRTGELFF	TGTGCCACTAGGGACAGCCGGACCGGGGAGCTGTTTTTT
-	TRBD1	TRBV7-8	TRBJ1-3	CASSSTGGGPLSGNTIYF	TGTGCCAGCAGCTCGACAGGGGGCGGCCCCCTCTCTGGAAACACCATATATTTT
-	-	TRBV6-5	TRBJ1-2	CASSPRVDYGYTF	TGTGCCAGCAGTCCCAGGGTTGACTATGGCTACACCTTC
few	TRBD2	TRBV28	TRBJ2-3	CASSPTLADQGDTQYF	TGTGCCAGCAGTCCAACACTAGCGGACCAAGGAGATACGCAGTATTTT
-	TRBD2	TRBV2	TRBJ2-1	CASNWRGLAGEGGNEQFF	TGTGCCAGCAATTGGAGGGGACTAGCGGGAGAAGGAGGCAATGAGCAGTTCTTC
once	TRBD2	TRBV27	TRBJ2-3	CASSLRGSGRNTDTQYF	TGTGCCAGCAGTTTAAGAGGTAGCGGGAGGAACACAGATACGCAGTATTTT
-	-	TRBV6-5	TRBJ2-7	CASSYAAGIYEQYF	TGTGCCAGCAGTTACGCGGCCGGGATCTACGAGCAGTACTTC
-	TRBD2	TRBV5-1	TRBJ2-1	CASRGAGVNEQFF	TGCGCCAGCAGAGGAGCGGGAGTCAATGAGCAGTTCTTC
few	-	TRBV28	TRBJ1-5	CASNLVQVLVGNQPQHF	TGTGCCAGCAACCTAGTACAGGTTCTGGTCGGGAATCAGCCCCAGCATTTT
-	-	TRBV5-4	TRBJ2-3	CASSIGLASFTSTDTQYF	TGTGCCAGCAGCATCGGTCTAGCGAGCTTTACTAGCACAGATACGCAGTATTTT
once	TRBD2	TRBV10-3	TRBJ2-1	CASSGLAGYNEQFF	TGTGCCTCATCGGGACTAGCGGGATACAATGAGCAGTTCTTC
-	-	TRBV29-1	TRBJ1-5	CSVGVGNNQPQHF	TGCAGCGTCGGGGTGGGGAACAATCAGCCCCAGCATTTT